These 29 T cell receptor beta chains came from one sample sequenced in a study of T cell responses to AZD1222 COVID-19 vaccine. Here immunoSEQ multiplex PCR was the method, and the copy in TCRdb shows in-frame clones only, minus some. The sample shows 95,000 to 100,000 clones, 70% to 90% of them seen only once. Material: peripheral blood, obtained 28 days after the second AZD1222 dose. Receptors originate from an adult who received the AZD1222 COVID-19 vaccine.

The chain couples TRBV6-5 to TRBJ1-1; tentatively, D is TRBD1 (6 bases). The V end lost 8 bases, the J end lost 7 bases, and 20 bases lay between the germline ends. Germline assignment: CDR1 MNHEY and CDR2 SVGAGI. CDR3 length equals 14 residues. CDR3 residues: CASQGDTGFGEAFF. CDR3 in DNA: TGTGCCAGCCAAGGTGACACAGGGTTTGGTGAAGCTTTCTTT.

CDR3 coding DNA: TGTGCCAGCAGCCAAGACCAGGGAGCCTACGAGCAGTACTTC. This gives the protein CASSQDQGAYEQYF. This chain joins TRBV3-1 (or the pseudogene TRBV3-2) and TRBJ2-7; D is possibly TRBD1 or TRBD2 (5 bases each). Germline CDR1 reads LGHDT; CDR2 reads YNNKEL (reference sequence). The CDR3 sequence is 14 residues long. V was cut by 0 bases and J by 2 bases, with 8 bases left in between.

The chain joins TRBV11-2 to TRBJ2-3; either TRBD1 or TRBD2 may supply D (5 bases each). With 1 base removed from V and 1 base from J, the gap between germline ends came to 9 bases. This CDR3 comprises 15 residues. CDR1 and CDR2 (germline): SGHAT, FQNNGV. This CDR3 reads CASSLAMGGTDTQYF. CDR3 in DNA: TGTGCCAGCAGCTTAGCAATGGGGGGCACAGATACGCAGTATTTT.

Only a few counts were recorded for this clone. The chain employs TRBV18 and TRBJ1-6, with 9 bases aligning to TRBD1. Looked up from germline, CDR1 is KGHSH and CDR2 is LQKENI. The CDR3 extends over 18 amino acids. V lost 3 bases to trimming and J lost 5 bases; unmatched junction nucleotides: 11. The CDR3 nucleotides are TGTGCCAGCTCACCGGATGGGAACAGGGGGCTTAATAATTCACCCCTCCACTTT. Amino acid sequence: CASSPDGNRGLNNSPLHF.

This chain uses TRBV18 with TRBJ1-2; 7 nucleotides match TRBD1. Germline CDR1 is KGHSH and CDR2 is LQKENI. The trim removed 6 bases at V and 3 bases at J, leaving 4 bases unmatched. This CDR3 has 13 residues. The CDR3 DNA is TGTGCCAGCTCCCGCGGACAGGACTATGGCTACACCTTC. It is translated as CASSRGQDYGYTF.

The chain recombines TRBV6-5 with TRBJ2-7; 7 bases agree with TRBD2. This CDR3 is 15 amino acids long. The ends lost 4 bases at V and 0 bases at J; junction bases unmatched: 6. Germline values: CDR1 MNHEY, CDR2 SVGAGI. The CDR3 loop reads CASSSRREGSYEQYF. CDR3 in DNA: TGTGCCAGCAGTTCCCGCAGGGAGGGCTCCTACGAGCAGTACTTC.

The chain has TRBV5-1 and TRBJ1-2; TRBD1 matches at 9 bases. The CDR3 totals 15 residues. CDR1 and CDR2 (germline): SGHRS, YFSETQ. Germline trimming cut 0 bases from V and 2 bases from J; bases unmatched to any gene: 2. The CDR3 DNA reads as TGCGCCAGCAGCTTGGCCACAGGGGGCAACTATGGCTACACCTTC. It encodes CASSLATGGNYGYTF.

The chain uses TRBV15 and TRBJ2-2; tentatively, D is TRBD2 (6 bases). Trimming left V 0 bases short and J 5 bases short, with 28 bases between. CDR3 length: 21 amino acids. Germline-derived CDR1 and CDR2 are LNHNV and YYDKDF (reference sequence). The CDR3 DNA reads as TGTGCCACCAGCAGAGACCAAACCCAATATCGGGGAGGTTTAGGTACCGGGGAGCTGTTTTTT. This codes for CATSRDQTQYRGGLGTGELFF.

The chain employs TRBV6-5 and TRBJ2-7; D not certain. V lost 10 bases, J lost 3 bases, and 10 bases lay in between. This CDR3 is 11 amino acids long. From germline, CDR1 is MNHEY and CDR2 SVGAGI. The CDR3 DNA is TGTGCCACCGGGTCTTTCTACGAGCAGTACTTC. Protein sequence: CATGSFYEQYF.

The chain is built from TRBV10-3 and TRBJ1-2; the D is unclear. Germline V lookup: CDR1 ENHRY, CDR2 SYGVKD. V shed 3 bases and J shed 2 bases, with 7 bases lying between them. This CDR3 contains 13 residues. The CDR3 loop reads CAISDRGNYGYTF. In nucleotides, the CDR3 is TGTGCCATCAGTGATAGAGGCAACTATGGCTACACCTTC.

The V gene is TRBV15, the J gene TRBJ2-3, with no clear D. Trimming removed 0 bases from V and 6 bases from J, with 10 bases in between. The CDR3 runs to 14 residues. Per the germline V gene, CDR1 is LNHNV and CDR2 is YYDKDF (reference sequence). The DNA for the CDR3 is TGTGCCACCAGCAGAGATCTGCGCGAGGATACGCAGTATTTT. Protein sequence: CATSRDLREDTQYF.

The chain carries TRBV21-1 and TRBJ1-6; whether TRBD1, the table's D call, matches the DNA was not checked. TRBV21-1 is marked as a pseudogene. The CDR3 covers 16 residues. The CDR3 sequence is CASSKRVQGDNSPLHF. In DNA form, the CDR3 reads TGTGCCAGCAGCAAAAGGGTCCAGGGGGATAATTCACCCCTCCACTTT.

The chain recombines TRBV16 with TRBJ1-3; TRBD1 agrees at 9 bases. CDR3 length: 15 residues. With 2 bases clipped from V and 3 bases from J, the junction kept 2 bases outside the gene matches. Looked up from germline, CDR1 is KGHSY and CDR2 is FQNENV. The CDR3, as DNA: TGTGCCAGCAGCCAAACAGGGGGCCTTGGAAACACCATATATTTT. Protein: CASSQTGGLGNTIYF.

The chain links TRBV6-1 to TRBJ1-6; D unclear. CDR1 MNHNS and CDR2 SASEGT come from the germline V gene. The CDR3 spans 16 residues. With 2 bases removed from V and 9 bases from J, the gap between germline ends came to 17 bases. CDR3 nucleotide sequence: TGTGCCAGCAGTGAAAAGGCGGTGAATCCTCTTTCACCCCTCCACTTT. The encoded protein is CASSEKAVNPLSPLHF.

CDR3 sequence: CASSREGEGYGYTF. Written as DNA, the CDR3 is TGCGCCAGCAGCCGGGAAGGGGAGGGCTATGGCTACACCTTC. The chain is built from TRBV5-1 and TRBJ1-2; TRBD1 might be the D (5 bases). CDR3 length: 14 amino acids. The germline V and J ends were trimmed by 4 bases and 4 bases, with 14 bases remaining between them. Germline-derived CDR1 and CDR2 are SGHRS and YFSETQ.

The V gene is TRBV27, the J gene TRBJ2-1, with D uncertain. This CDR3 is built from 14 residues. Germline values: CDR1 MNHEY, CDR2 SMNVEV (reference sequence). Between the trimmed V and J ends, which lost 3 bases and 3 bases, there was a span of 9 bases. The CDR3 spells CASSLVQNYNEQFF. DNA for the CDR3: TGTGCCAGCAGTTTGGTCCAGAACTACAATGAGCAGTTCTTC.

The V call is TRBV28, the J call TRBJ1-4, with D possibly being TRBD1 (5 bases). CDR1 is MDHEN and CDR2 is SYDVKM in the germline V gene. The CDR3 sequence is 16 residues long. V lost 8 bases, J lost 2 bases, and 18 bases lay in between. As DNA, the CDR3 is TGTGCCAGCTCACTCACTGGGGGGAATACTAATGAAAAACTGTTTTTT. Encoded protein: CASSLTGGNTNEKLFF.

The genes are TRBV7-2 and TRBJ2-5; 7 bases fit TRBD2. The CDR3 spans 15 residues. V trimming: 2 bases; J trimming: 2 bases; junction bases outside the gene matches: 5. Germline lookup yields CDR1 SGHTA and CDR2 FQGNSA. CDR3 sequence: CASSLRFGGQETQYF. The DNA of the CDR3 is TGTGCCAGCAGCTTAAGGTTCGGGGGGCAAGAGACCCAGTACTTC.

The rearrangement joins TRBV24-1 to TRBJ2-7, with TRBD2 matching 10 bases. CDR1 is KGHDR and CDR2 is SFDVKD in the germline V gene. V lost 7 bases to trimming and J lost 4 bases; unmatched junction nucleotides: 6. This CDR3 region has 14 residues. The CDR3 spells CATSPSGRAYEQYF. The DNA of the CDR3 is TGTGCCACCAGCCCAAGCGGGAGGGCGTACGAGCAGTACTTC.

The DNA for the CDR3 is TGTGCCAGCAGCGGGCTGGTCGAGAACACTGAAGCTTTCTTT. Its protein is CASSGLVENTEAFF. This sequence joins TRBV5-4 and TRBJ1-1, with D hard to call. Trimming took off 4 bases at V and 1 base at J, with 11 bases between the two ends. From germline, CDR1 is SGHNT and CDR2 YYREEE (reference sequence). CDR3 length: 14 amino acids.

V and J are TRBV18 and TRBJ2-5, with D tentatively TRBD1 or TRBD2 (5 bases each). The ends were cut back, 2 bases at V and 5 bases at J, with 12 bases in the middle. The germline V gene encodes CDR1 KGHSH and CDR2 LQKENI. The CDR3 consists of 14 residues. CDR3 sequence reads: CASSPVGVGETQYF. For the CDR3, the DNA is TGTGCCAGCTCACCAGTGGGGGTCGGGGAGACCCAGTACTTC.

This clone was detected once. This chain links TRBV7-8 with TRBJ1-5, with D perhaps TRBD1 (5 bases). This CDR3 is built from 17 residues. The ends were cut back, 5 bases at V and 1 base at J, with 18 bases in the middle. CDR1 SGHVS and CDR2 FQNEAQ come from the germline V gene. As DNA, the CDR3 is TGTGCCAGCAGCCCACGGTCAGGGTCCCCAAGCAATCAGCCCCAGCATTTT. Translating it yields CASSPRSGSPSNQPQHF.

This rearrangement joins TRBV28 to TRBJ2-2; 10 nucleotides line up with TRBD2. The CDR3 contains 15 residues. V dropped 8 bases and J dropped 2; count of bases not matched to a gene: 5. Looked up from germline, CDR1 is MDHEN and CDR2 is SYDVKM. The CDR3 DNA is TGTGCCAGCGGGGCTAGCGGGAGTAACACCGGGGAGCTGTTTTTT. Protein sequence: CASGASGSNTGELFF.

The chain combines TRBV6-2 or TRBV6-3 with TRBJ1-5; TRBD1 is a possible D gene (5 bases). The CDR3 is 15 residues long. The V and J ends lost 2 bases and 6 bases respectively, with 14 bases between them. The germline CDR1 and CDR2 sequences are MNHEY and SVGEGT. CDR3: CASSYRGIFIQPQHF. DNA of the CDR3: TGTGCCAGCAGTTACCGGGGGATTTTTATTCAGCCCCAGCATTTT.

Remarks on this clone: At the DNA level, this CDR3 is encoded by other sequences in the same sample as well. The gene calls are TRBV19 and TRBJ2-7; D is tentatively TRBD1 or TRBD2 (5 bases each). V lost 1 base, J lost 0 bases, and 10 bases lay in between. The CDR3 is 15 amino acids. CDR1 LNHDA and CDR2 SQIVND come from the germline V gene (reference sequence). The CDR3 bases are TGTGCCAGTAGTATAGGGGCAGGGAGCTCCTACGAGCAGTACTTC. Amino acids: CASSIGAGSSYEQYF.

This clone was observed a single time. J is TRBJ2-1 and V is TRBV7-3; D is unclear. V dropped 5 bases and J dropped 7 bases, with 9 bases sitting between them. CDR1 and CDR2 from the germline V gene are SGHTA and FQGTGA. The CDR3 runs 12 residues. The CDR3 DNA sequence: TGTGCCAGCAGCCCCTCAGGAAATGAGCAGTTCTTC. It specifies CASSPSGNEQFF. Complete variable domain (other parts from reference TRBV7-3 and TRBJ2-1): GAGVSQTPSNKVTEKGKYVELRCDPISGHTALYWYRQSLGQGPEFLIYFQGTGAADDSGLPNDRFFAVRPEGSVSTLKIQRTERGDSAVYLCASSPSGNEQFFGPGTRLTVL.

V gene TRBV3-1 (or the pseudogene TRBV3-2) combines with J gene TRBJ1-1; no clear D gene. V lost 0 bases to trimming and J lost 13 bases, with 15 bases between them. The CDR3 is 13 amino acids. CDR1 and CDR2 (germline): LGHDT, YNNKEL (reference sequence). CDR3 bases: TGTGCCAGCAGCCAAGATGGCGCCCGCTCCAGTTTCTTT. Protein: CASSQDGARSSFF.

DNA of the CDR3: TGTGCCAGCTCACTATCCGACAGTCCTCCCCTCCACTTT. Its protein product is CASSLSDSPPLHF. This rearrangement joins TRBV18 to TRBJ1-6; maybe TRBD1 (5 bases). The germline V gene has CDR1 KGHSH and CDR2 LQKENI. V lost 4 bases to trimming and J lost 13 bases, with 14 bases between them. The CDR3 totals 13 residues.

The chain carries TRBV18 and TRBJ1-1, with D possibly being TRBD1 (6 bases). Germline V gives CDR1 KGHSH, CDR2 LQKENI. Trimming left V 4 bases short and J 1 base short, with 13 bases between. This CDR3 contains 15 residues. The CDR3 DNA is TGTGCCAGCTCACTCGGAAAGGGGGGGAACACTGAAGCTTTCTTT. This gives the protein CASSLGKGGNTEAFF.